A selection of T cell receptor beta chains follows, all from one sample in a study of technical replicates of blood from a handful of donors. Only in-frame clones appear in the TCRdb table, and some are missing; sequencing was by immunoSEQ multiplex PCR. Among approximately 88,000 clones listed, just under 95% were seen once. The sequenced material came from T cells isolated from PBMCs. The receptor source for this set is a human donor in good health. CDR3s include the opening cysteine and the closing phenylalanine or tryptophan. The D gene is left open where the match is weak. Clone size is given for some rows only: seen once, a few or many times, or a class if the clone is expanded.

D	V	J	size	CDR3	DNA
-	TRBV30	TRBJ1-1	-	CASETQGTEAFF	TGTGCCTCTGAAACACAGGGCACTGAAGCTTTCTTT
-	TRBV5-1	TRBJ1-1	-	CASGLDRQNTEAFF	TGCGCCAGCGGACTAGACAGGCAGAACACTGAAGCTTTCTTT
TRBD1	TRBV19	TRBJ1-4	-	CASSIVGTANEKLFF	TGTGCCAGTAGTATAGTTGGGACAGCTAATGAAAAACTGTTTTTT
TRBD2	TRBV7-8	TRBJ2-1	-	CASSLAPSGEQFF	TGTGCCAGCAGCTTAGCTCCTAGCGGTGAGCAGTTCTTC
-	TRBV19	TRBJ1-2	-	CASSRRDLYGYTF	TGTGCCAGTAGCCGCAGGGATCTCTATGGCTACACCTTC
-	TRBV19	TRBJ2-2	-	CASSISTSNTGELFF	TGTGCCAGTAGTATCTCGACTTCGAACACCGGGGAGCTGTTTTTT
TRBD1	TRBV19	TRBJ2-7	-	CAAWDSRSYEQYF	TGTGCCGCTTGGGACAGCCGCTCCTACGAGCAGTACTTC
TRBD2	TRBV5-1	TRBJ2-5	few	CASSLGLIAGEETQYF	TGCGCCAGCAGCTTGGGCCTAATAGCGGGGGAAGAGACCCAGTACTTC
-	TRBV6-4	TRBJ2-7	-	CASSDSGGPYEQYF	TGTGCCAGCAGTGACTCGGGGGGGCCCTACGAGCAGTACTTC
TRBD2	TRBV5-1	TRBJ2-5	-	CASSLDGGERFGKKETQYF	TGCGCCAGCAGCTTGGACGGGGGGGAGCGGTTCGGGAAAAAAGAGACCCAGTACTTC
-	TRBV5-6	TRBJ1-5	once	CASSFGVLHF	TGTGCCAGCAGCTTCGGGGTCCTGCATTTT
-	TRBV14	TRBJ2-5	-	CASSQGQRETQYF	TGTGCCAGCAGCCAAGGACAGAGGGAGACCCAGTACTTC
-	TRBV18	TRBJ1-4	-	CASSPRSGDEKLFF	TGTGCCAGCTCACCCAGGAGCGGGGACGAAAAACTGTTTTTT
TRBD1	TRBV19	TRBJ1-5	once	CASSIGPQGVGQPQHF	TGTGCCAGTAGTATCGGACCACAGGGGGTTGGTCAGCCCCAGCATTTT
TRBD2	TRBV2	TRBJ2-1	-	CASRLAGDEQFF	TGTGCATCTCGACTAGCTGGGGATGAGCAGTTCTTC
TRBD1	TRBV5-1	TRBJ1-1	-	CASSLDRGGGNTEAFF	TGCGCCAGCAGCTTGGACAGGGGGGGAGGGAACACTGAAGCTTTCTTT
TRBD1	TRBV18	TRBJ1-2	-	CASSPWDSFGYTF	TGTGCCAGCTCACCTTGGGACAGTTTCGGCTACACCTTC
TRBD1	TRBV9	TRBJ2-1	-	CASSVVGQVINEQFF	TGTGCCAGCAGCGTAGTAGGACAGGTGATCAATGAGCAGTTCTTC
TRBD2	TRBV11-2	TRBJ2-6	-	CASSSRREVSGANVLTF	TGTGCCAGCAGCTCCAGGCGGGAGGTCTCTGGGGCCAACGTCCTGACTTTC
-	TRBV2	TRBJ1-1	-	CASSPRQSTNTEAFF	TGTGCCAGCAGCCCTCGACAGTCAACGAACACTGAAGCTTTCTTT
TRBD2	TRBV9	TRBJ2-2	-	CASSETSGSNTGELFF	TGTGCCAGCAGCGAAACTAGCGGGTCGAACACCGGGGAGCTGTTTTTT
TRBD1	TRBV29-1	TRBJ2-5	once	CSVGTGTGETQYF	TGCAGCGTGGGGACAGGGACAGGAGAGACCCAGTACTTC
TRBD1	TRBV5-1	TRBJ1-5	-	CASSIGTGNDQPQHF	TGCGCCAGCAGCATCGGGACAGGGAATGATCAGCCCCAGCATTTT
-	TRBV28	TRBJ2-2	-	CASSRDVTMNTGELFF	TGTGCCAGCTCCCGTGATGTGACAATGAACACCGGGGAGCTGTTTTTT
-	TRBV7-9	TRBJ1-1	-	CASSHPPDYTEAFF	TGTGCCAGCAGCCACCCTCCGGACTACACTGAAGCTTTCTTT
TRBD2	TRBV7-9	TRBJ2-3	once	CASSLGTSGITDTQYF	TGTGCCAGCAGCTTAGGGACTAGCGGGATCACAGATACGCAGTATTTT
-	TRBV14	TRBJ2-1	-	CASSRQHVDEQFF	TGTGCCAGCAGCCGACAGCACGTGGATGAGCAGTTCTTC
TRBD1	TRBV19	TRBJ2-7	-	CASSFGTGNYEQYF	TGTGCCAGTAGTTTTGGGACAGGGAACTACGAGCAGTACTTC
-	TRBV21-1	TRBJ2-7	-	CASSKTEGTGILDHEQYF	TGTGCCAGCAGCAAGACTGAGGGAACCGGAATCCTTGACCACGAGCAGTACTTC
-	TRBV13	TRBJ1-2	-	CASSLRAGPYNYGYTF	TGTGCCAGCAGCTTACGTGCGGGTCCTTATAACTATGGCTACACCTTC
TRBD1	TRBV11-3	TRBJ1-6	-	CASSGMDRVNSPLHF	TGTGCCAGCAGCGGAATGGACAGGGTCAATTCACCCCTCCACTTT